Each of the 8 T cell receptor beta chains below was sequenced from the same sample in a study of radiotherapy plus CTLA-4 blockade in lung cancer. The table came from immunoSEQ multiplex PCR; TCRdb's copy has only in-frame clones and leaves some out. The table records fewer than 90,000 clones, roughly four fifths of them present only once. This specimen consisted of peripheral blood, obtained from a patient treated with radiotherapy plus ipilimumab. The receptors were sampled from a human donor with non-small cell lung cancer who had stable disease on radiotherapy plus ipilimumab.

The chain recombines TRBV6-6 with TRBJ2-5; 9 positions match TRBD1. The end of the DNA aligns better with TRBJ2-7, so the J call may be wrong. Germline CDR1 reads MNHNY; CDR2 reads SVGAGI (reference sequence). CDR3 size: 14 residues. Written as DNA, the CDR3 is TGTGCCAGCAGTTACCTAGACAGGGGGGACGAGCAGTACTTC. It specifies CASSYLDRGDEQYF.

This clone showed up just a few times. The rearrangement joins TRBV5-8 to TRBJ1-2; D perhaps matches TRBD1 (5 bases). CDR1 SGHTS and CDR2 YDEGEE come from the germline V gene. The CDR3 totals 14 residues. V was trimmed by 0 bases and J by 2 bases, leaving 8 bases between them. CDR3 in amino acids: CASSLGRVNYGYTF. Here the CDR3 DNA reads TGTGCCAGCAGCTTGGGCAGGGTCAACTATGGCTACACCTTC.

CDR3 in DNA: TGTGCCAGCAGCTTAGTAAATGAGCAGTTCTTC. It codes for CASSLVNEQFF. The V and J genes are TRBV11-2 and TRBJ2-1, with D hard to call. The CDR3 extends over 11 amino acids. Germline assignment: CDR1 SGHAT and CDR2 FQNNGV. The V gene lost 1 base and the J gene lost 7 bases, with 2 bases spanning the gap.

This chain uses TRBV10-3 with TRBJ2-2; weak D call: TRBD2 (6 bases). The length of the CDR3 is 12 residues. CDR1 is ENHRY, CDR2 SYGVKD, per germline. V gave up 6 bases and J gave up 7 bases, with 9 bases separating them. DNA of the CDR3: TGTGCCATCAGGGGGACTGTCGGGGAGCTGTTTTTT. This codes for CAIRGTVGELFF.

The genes are TRBV14 and TRBJ1-3; 7 nucleotides match TRBD1. From germline, CDR1 is SGHDN and CDR2 FVKESK. With 4 bases clipped from V and 4 bases from J, the junction kept 4 bases outside the gene matches. The CDR3 covers 14 residues. In DNA form, the CDR3 reads TGTGCCAGCAGCCCGCGACAGGGAGGAAACACCATATATTTT. Amino acids: CASSPRQGGNTIYF.

The J gene is TRBJ2-2, the V gene TRBV18; 7 bases map to TRBD1. The V segment lost 3 bases and the J segment 4 bases; nucleotides outside the gene matches: 5. This CDR3 contains 15 residues. CDR1 and CDR2 (germline): KGHSH, LQKENI. The CDR3 loop is CASSPLGQATGELFF. In DNA, the CDR3 is TGTGCCAGCTCACCGCTTGGACAGGCCACCGGGGAGCTGTTTTTT.

This clone was seen only once. The chain has TRBV15 and TRBJ2-7, with TRBD2 matching over 9 bases. CDR3 length: 17 amino acids. V gave up 0 bases and J gave up 1 base; unmatched junction bases: 7. Germline V lookup: CDR1 LNHNV, CDR2 YYDKDF (reference sequence). The CDR3 DNA is TGTGCCACCAGCAGAGATACGGTAGCGGGAGCTTCCTACGAGCAGTACTTC. This translates into CATSRDTVAGASYEQYF.

This clone was recorded once. The CDR3 DNA is TGTGCCAGCAGTTACCTGGACCAAGGCCAGGGGCAGTACTTC. Translating gives CASSYLDQGQGQYF. The chain joins TRBV6-6 to TRBJ2-7, with D perhaps TRBD1 (5 bases). Trimming removed 2 bases from V and 9 bases from J, with 17 bases in between. Germline V CDR1 and CDR2: MNHNY, SVGAGI (reference sequence). This CDR3 comprises 14 residues.